This T cell receptor beta chain was sequenced during a study of low-dose radiotherapy and immunotherapy resistance in tumors. V was clipped by 0 bases and J by 6 bases, with 15 bases between them. CDR3 length: 15 residues. Per germline, CDR1 SGHDN and CDR2 FVKESK. This clonotype has a count of ten or more. TRAV- and TRBV-specific primers, spanning alpha and beta chains, primed first-strand cDNA. PCR amplification of the TCRs was performed with Phusion for 20 PCR cycles, and it relied on a constant-region primer together with a V-primer adapter. In vitro transcription was used to amplify the isolated mRNA. TCRdb itself ran the reads through MiXCR, one entry per CDR3 protein. Of 80,000 to 90,000 distinct CDR3 sequences listed, 15% to 20% are singletons. Time point denoted: before trial treatment. Advanced solid tumors lacking tumor-infiltrating lymphocytes characterized eligible patients.

This specimen consisted of PBMCs, obtained before treatment. The receptor was derived from a male donor with prostate cancer. J is TRBJ2-7 and V is TRBV14; TRBD1 is a possible D gene (7 bases). The CDR3 reads CASSQENRGGGEQYF. CDR3 nucleotides: TGTGCCAGCAGCCAAGAAAACAGGGGAGGTGGCGAGCAGTACTTC.